The entry below describes one T cell receptor (beta chain). Its target is not known. This sample is part of a study of T cell repertoires in cytomegalovirus infection. Looking at the study overall: In the study, CMV epitopes included recently identified HLA-C-restricted and well-studied HLA-B-restricted ones.

TCRdb re-analysed the reads in MiXCR, keeping a single row per CDR3 protein. The profile shows 450,000 to 550,000 distinct CDR3 sequences, roughly 43% of them singletons. The sequencing here drew on cultured PBMCs, taken from culture after CMV antigen stimulation. The sequence was collected from a human donor in good health (CMV status not recorded). Some clones in this sample may be carry-over from other donors' samples.

CDR3 in amino acids: CARPRTVKSSYEQYF. The CDR3 bases are TGTGCCAGACCTAGAACTGTGAAAAGCTCCTACGAGCAGTACTTC. V is TRBV6-1 and J is TRBJ2-7; D gene uncertain. The germline V gene encodes CDR1 MNHNS and CDR2 SASEGT. CDR3 size: 15 residues. Trimming removed 9 bases at V and 0 bases at J, with 18 bases between.